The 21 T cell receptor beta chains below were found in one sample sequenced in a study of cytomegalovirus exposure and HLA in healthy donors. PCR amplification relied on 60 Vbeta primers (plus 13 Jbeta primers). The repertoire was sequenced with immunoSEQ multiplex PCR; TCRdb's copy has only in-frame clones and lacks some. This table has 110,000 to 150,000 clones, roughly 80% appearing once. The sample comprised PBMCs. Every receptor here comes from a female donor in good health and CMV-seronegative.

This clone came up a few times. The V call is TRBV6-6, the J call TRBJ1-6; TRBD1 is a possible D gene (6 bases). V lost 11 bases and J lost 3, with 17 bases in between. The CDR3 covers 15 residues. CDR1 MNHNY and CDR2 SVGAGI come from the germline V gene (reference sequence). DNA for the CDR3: TGTGCCTGCTACAACAACAGGGACTATAATTCACCCCTCCACTTT. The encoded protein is CACYNNRDYNSPLHF.

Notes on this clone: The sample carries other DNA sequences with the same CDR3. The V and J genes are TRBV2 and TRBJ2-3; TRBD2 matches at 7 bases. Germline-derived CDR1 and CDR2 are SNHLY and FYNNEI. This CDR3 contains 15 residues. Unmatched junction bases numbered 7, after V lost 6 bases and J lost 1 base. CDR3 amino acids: CASSPLAGGTDTQYF. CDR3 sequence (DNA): TGTGCCAGCAGCCCTCTGGCGGGGGGCACAGATACGCAGTATTTT.

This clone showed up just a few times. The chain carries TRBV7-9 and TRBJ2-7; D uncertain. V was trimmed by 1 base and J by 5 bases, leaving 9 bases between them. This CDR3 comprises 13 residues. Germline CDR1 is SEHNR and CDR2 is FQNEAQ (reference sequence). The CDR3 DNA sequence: TGTGCCAGCAGCTTAGGAGTGGGCCACGAGCAGTACTTC. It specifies CASSLGVGHEQYF.

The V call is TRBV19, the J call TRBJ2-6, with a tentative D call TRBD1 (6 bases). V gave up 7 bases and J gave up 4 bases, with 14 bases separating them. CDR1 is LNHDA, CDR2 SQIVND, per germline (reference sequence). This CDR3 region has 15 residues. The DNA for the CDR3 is TGTGCCAGTACCCAGCAGGGGTACGGGGCCAACGTCCTGACTTTC. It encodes CASTQQGYGANVLTF.

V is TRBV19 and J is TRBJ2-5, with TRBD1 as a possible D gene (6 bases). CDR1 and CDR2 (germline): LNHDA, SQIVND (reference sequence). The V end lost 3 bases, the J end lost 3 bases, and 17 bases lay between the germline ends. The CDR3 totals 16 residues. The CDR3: CASSMRFPGHEETQYF. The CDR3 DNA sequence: TGTGCCAGTAGTATGCGTTTCCCGGGACATGAAGAGACCCAGTACTTC.

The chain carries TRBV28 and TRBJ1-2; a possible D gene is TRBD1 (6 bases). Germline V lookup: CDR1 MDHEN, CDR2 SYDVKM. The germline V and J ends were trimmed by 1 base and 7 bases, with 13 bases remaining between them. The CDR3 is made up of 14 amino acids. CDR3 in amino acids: CASSLFTGIIGYTF. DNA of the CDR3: TGTGCCAGCAGTTTATTTACAGGGATTATTGGCTACACCTTC.

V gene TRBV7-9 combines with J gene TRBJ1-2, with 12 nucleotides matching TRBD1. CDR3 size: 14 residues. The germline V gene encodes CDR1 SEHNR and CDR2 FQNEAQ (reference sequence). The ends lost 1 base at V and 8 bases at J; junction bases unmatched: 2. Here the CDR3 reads CASSLGDRGPGYTF. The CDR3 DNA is TGTGCCAGCAGCTTAGGGGACAGGGGGCCAGGCTACACCTTC.

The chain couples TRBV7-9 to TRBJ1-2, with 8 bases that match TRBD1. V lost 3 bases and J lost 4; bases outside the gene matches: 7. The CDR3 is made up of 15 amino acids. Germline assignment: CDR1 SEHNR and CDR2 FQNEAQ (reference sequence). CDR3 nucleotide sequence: TGTGCCAGCAGCTTGTCAGGGGGCGTAGGCTATGGCTACACCTTC. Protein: CASSLSGGVGYGYTF.

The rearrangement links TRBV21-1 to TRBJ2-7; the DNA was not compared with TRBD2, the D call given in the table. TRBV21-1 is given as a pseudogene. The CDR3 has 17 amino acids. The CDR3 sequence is CASSHPQQSARDYEQYF. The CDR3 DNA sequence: TGTGCCAGCAGCCACCCACAACAGTCAGCGAGGGACTACGAGCAGTACTTC.

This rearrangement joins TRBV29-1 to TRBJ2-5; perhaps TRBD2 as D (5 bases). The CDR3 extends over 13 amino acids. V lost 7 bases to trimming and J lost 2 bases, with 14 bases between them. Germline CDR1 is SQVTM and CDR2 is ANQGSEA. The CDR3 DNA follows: TGCAGCGGCGTGGTAGCGACACAAGAGACCCAGTACTTC. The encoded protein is CSGVVATQETQYF.

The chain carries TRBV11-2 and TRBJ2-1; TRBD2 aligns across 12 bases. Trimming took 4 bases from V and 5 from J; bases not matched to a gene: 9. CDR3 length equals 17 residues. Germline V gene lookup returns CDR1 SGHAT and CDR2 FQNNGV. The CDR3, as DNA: TGTGCCAGCAGCTCAAACCTAGGACTAGCGGGAAACAATGAGCAGTTCTTC. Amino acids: CASSSNLGLAGNNEQFF. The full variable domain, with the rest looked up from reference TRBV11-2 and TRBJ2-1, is EAGVAQSPRYKIIEKRQSVAFWCNPISGHATLYWYQQILGQGPKLLIQFQNNGVVDDSQLPKDRFSAERLKGVDSTLKIQPAKLEDSAVYLCASSSNLGLAGNNEQFFGPGTRLTVL.

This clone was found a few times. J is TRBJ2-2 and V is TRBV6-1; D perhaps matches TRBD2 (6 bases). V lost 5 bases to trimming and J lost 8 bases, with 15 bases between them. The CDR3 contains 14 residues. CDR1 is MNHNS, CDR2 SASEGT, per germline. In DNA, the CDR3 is TGTGCCAGCAGTCCTAGCGTGGCCCCGGGGGAGCTGTTTTTT. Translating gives CASSPSVAPGELFF.

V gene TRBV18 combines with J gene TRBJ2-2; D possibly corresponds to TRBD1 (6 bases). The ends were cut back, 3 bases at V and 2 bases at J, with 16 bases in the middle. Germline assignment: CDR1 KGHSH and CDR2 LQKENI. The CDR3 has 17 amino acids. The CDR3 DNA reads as TGTGCCAGCTCACCCACGGGACACCAACGTAACACCGGGGAGCTGTTTTTT. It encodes CASSPTGHQRNTGELFF. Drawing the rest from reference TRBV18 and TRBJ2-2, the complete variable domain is NAGVMQNPRHLVRRRGQEARLRCSPMKGHSHVYWYRQLPEEGLKFMVYLQKENIIDESGMPKERFSAEFPKEGPSILRIQQVVRGDSAAYFCASSPTGHQRNTGELFFGEGSRLTVL.

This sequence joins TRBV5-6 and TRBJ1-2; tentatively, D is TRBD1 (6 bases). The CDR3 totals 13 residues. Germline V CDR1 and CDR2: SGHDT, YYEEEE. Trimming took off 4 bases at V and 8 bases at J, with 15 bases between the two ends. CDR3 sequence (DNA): TGTGCCAGCAGCCAGCTTTCCCAGGGGGGCTACACCTTC. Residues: CASSQLSQGGYTF. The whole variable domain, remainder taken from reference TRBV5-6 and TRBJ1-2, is DAGVTQSPTHLIKTRGQQVTLRCSPKSGHDTVSWYQQALGQGPQFIFQYYEEEERQRGNFPDRFSGHQFPNYSSELNVNALLLGDSALYLCASSQLSQGGYTFGSGTRLTVV.

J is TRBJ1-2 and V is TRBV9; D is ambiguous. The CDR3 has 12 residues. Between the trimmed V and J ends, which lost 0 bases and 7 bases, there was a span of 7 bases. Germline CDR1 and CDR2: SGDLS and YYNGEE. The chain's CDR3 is CASSVGAVGYTF. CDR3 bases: TGTGCCAGCAGCGTAGGGGCAGTTGGCTACACCTTC. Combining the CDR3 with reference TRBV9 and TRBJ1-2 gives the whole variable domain DSGVTQTPKHLITATGQRVTLRCSPRSGDLSVYWYQQSLDQGLQFLIQYYNGEERAKGNILERFSAQQFPDLHSELNLSSLELGDSALYFCASSVGAVGYTFGSGTRLTVV.

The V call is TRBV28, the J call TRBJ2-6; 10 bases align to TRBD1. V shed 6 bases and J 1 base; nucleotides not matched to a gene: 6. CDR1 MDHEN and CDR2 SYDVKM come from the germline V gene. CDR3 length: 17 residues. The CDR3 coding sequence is TGTGCCAGCAGGTCCGGGACAGGGGTTTCTGGGGCCAACGTCCTGACTTTC. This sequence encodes CASRSGTGVSGANVLTF.

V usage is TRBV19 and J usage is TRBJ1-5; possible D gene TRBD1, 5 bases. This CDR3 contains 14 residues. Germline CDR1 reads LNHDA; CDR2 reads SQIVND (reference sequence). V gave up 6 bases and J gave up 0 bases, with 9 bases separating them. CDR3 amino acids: CASRDTYSNQPQHF. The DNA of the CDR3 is TGTGCCAGTAGGGACACTTATAGCAATCAGCCCCAGCATTTT.

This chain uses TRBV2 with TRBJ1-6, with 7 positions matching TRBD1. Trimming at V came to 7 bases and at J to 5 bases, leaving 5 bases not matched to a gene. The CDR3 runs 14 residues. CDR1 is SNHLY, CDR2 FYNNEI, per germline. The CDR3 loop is CASKRDRDNSPLHF. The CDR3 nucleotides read TGTGCCAGCAAAAGGGACAGAGATAATTCACCCCTCCACTTT. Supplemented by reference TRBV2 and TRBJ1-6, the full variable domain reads EPEVTQTPSHQVTQMGQEVILRCVPISNHLYFYWYRQILGQKVEFLVSFYNNEISEKSEIFDDQFSVERPDGSNFTLKIRSTKLEDSAMYFCASKRDRDNSPLHFGNGTRLTVT.

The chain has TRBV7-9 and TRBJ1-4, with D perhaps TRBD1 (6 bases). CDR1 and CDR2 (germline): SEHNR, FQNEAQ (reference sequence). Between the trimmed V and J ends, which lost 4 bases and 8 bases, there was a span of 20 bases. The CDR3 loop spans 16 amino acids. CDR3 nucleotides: TGTGCCAGCAGCTCACCCCCAGGGGAGAGGGAGGAAAAACTGTTTTTT. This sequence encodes CASSSPPGEREEKLFF.

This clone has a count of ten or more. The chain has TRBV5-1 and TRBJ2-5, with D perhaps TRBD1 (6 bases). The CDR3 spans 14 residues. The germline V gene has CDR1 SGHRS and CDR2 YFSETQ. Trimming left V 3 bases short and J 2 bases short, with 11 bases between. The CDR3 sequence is CASSSDRFQETQYF. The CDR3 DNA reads TGCGCCAGCAGCTCAGACAGGTTTCAAGAGACCCAGTACTTC.

The DNA of the CDR3 is TGTGCCAGCAGCCAACTAGGAGAGGAGACCCAGTACTTC. Translating it yields CASSQLGEETQYF. The chain joins TRBV6-6 to TRBJ2-5, with D possibly matching TRBD2 (5 bases). Trimming left V 6 bases short and J 5 bases short, with 13 bases between. Per the germline V gene, CDR1 is MNHNY and CDR2 is SVGAGI (reference sequence). This CDR3 spans 13 amino acids.